This T cell receptor beta chain was recorded in a study of T cell repertoires in aging, cancer and after chemotherapy. Study-wide background: Six age groups, ranging from 30 or younger to 70 or older, included the donors.

Amplification of TCR beta used genomic DNA extracted from peripheral blood. V lost 6 bases, J lost 4 bases, and 6 bases stayed unmatched. The CDR3 contains 14 residues. The germline V gene encodes CDR1 MNHNS and CDR2 SASEGT. This clonotype was seen a handful of times. The antigen remains unidentified. Study-level findings and limits: In cancer patients, declining TCR diversity with age involved lost richness and lost evenness.

TRB rearrangements spanning V, D and J were amplified using mixed TRB-A/B primers. In TCRdb, the multiplex PCR reads were re-called with MiXCR into one record per CDR3 protein. The table lists about 17,000 distinct CDR3 sequences, about 50% of them singletons. The sample taken for sequencing was blood. This TCR came from a human donor in good health. This sequence joins TRBV6-1 and TRBJ2-7; 10 bases are shared with TRBD2. The chain's CDR3 is CASRGSGRQYEQYF. For the CDR3, the DNA is TGTGCCAGCAGGGGTAGCGGGAGGCAATACGAGCAGTACTTC.